This is a list of T cell receptor beta chains from one sample in a study of cytomegalovirus exposure and HLA in healthy donors. The repertoire was sequenced with immunoSEQ multiplex PCR; TCRdb's copy has only in-frame clones and lacks some. The sample yields about 38,000 clones, approximately 90% seen once. The sequenced material came from PBMCs. The receptors come from a middle-aged woman in good health and CMV-seropositive. The CDR3 runs from the conserved cysteine through the conserved F or W. Each record gives: D gene, J gene, V gene, clone size, CDR3 DNA, CDR3 protein. D genes are given only for firm matches. Some rows have no size entry. The others give once, few or many, or a class for an expanded clone.

>TRBD1|TRBJ2-2|TRBV7-2|few
TGTGCCAGCAGACAACAGGGGCTTAACACCGGGGAGCTGTTTTTT
CASRQQGLNTGELFF
>TRBD1|TRBJ1-2|TRBV19|.
TGTGCCAGTACCCCCCGGCACAGGGGGGGTCCTAACTATGGCTACACCTTC
CASTPRHRGGPNYGYTF
>.|TRBJ1-2|TRBV4-1|.
TGCGCCAGCAGCCAAGTAAGGGCCGGGGAGGGCTATGGCTACACCTTC
CASSQVRAGEGYGYTF
>.|TRBJ1-2|TRBV21-1|.
TGTGCCAGCAGCAAAGACTCTGGGACAGGCGTCTATGGCTACACCTTC
CASSKDSGTGVYGYTF
>.|TRBJ1-4|TRBV19|.
TGTGCCAGTAGTATTCCATTACGGTATAATGAAAAACTGTTTTTT
CASSIPLRYNEKLFF
>.|TRBJ1-3|TRBV6-6|once
TGTGCCAGCAGGCTAACAGGGTCTGGAAACACCATATATTTT
CASRLTGSGNTIYF
>.|TRBJ1-3|TRBV18|once
TGTGCCAGCTCACCCTTAATTGGGACACCTAGGGGATCTGGAAACACCATATATTTT
CASSPLIGTPRGSGNTIYF
>TRBD1|TRBJ2-1|TRBV7-9|.
TGTGCCAGCAGCTTAGGACAGGGGGGCAATGAGCAGTTCTTC
CASSLGQGGNEQFF
>TRBD1|TRBJ1-5|TRBV9|once
TGTGCCAGCAGCGCTGGGACAGGTCTCAATCAGCCCCAGCATTTT
CASSAGTGLNQPQHF
>TRBD1|TRBJ1-4|TRBV28|.
TGTGCCAGCAGTGCTCTGACAGGGGGTGCTGAAAAACTGTTTTTT
CASSALTGGAEKLFF
>.|TRBJ1-1|TRBV4-1|.
TGCGCCAGCAGCCCAGAAGGTCTCGACAGGTCGGGGACTGAAGCTTTCTTT
CASSPEGLDRSGTEAFF
>TRBD1|TRBJ2-7|TRBV10-1|.
TGCGCCAGCAGTCTAGGACAGGTGGGTGAGCAGTACTTC
CASSLGQVGEQYF
>.|TRBJ2-4|TRBV10-3|.
TGTGCCATCAGTGAGTCTTTAGGAGTGCTCAAAAGCATTCAGTACTTC
CAISESLGVLKSIQYF
>.|TRBJ1-4|TRBV5-6|.
TGTGCCAGCAGCTTGGGACGGCGGAATGAAAAACTGTTTTTT
CASSLGRRNEKLFF
>.|TRBJ1-6|TRBV7-9|.
TGTGCCACTACAAGGGGGGGACACGACTATAATTCACCCCTCCACTTT
CATTRGGHDYNSPLHF
>.|TRBJ2-5|TRBV7-3|once
TGTGCCAGCAGCTTAAGCCCTCTACCGATCGAGACCCAGTACTTC
CASSLSPLPIETQYF
>TRBD2|TRBJ2-1|TRBV7-9|.
TGTGCCAGCAGCTTAGTTGGGACTAGCGGCAATGAGCAGTTCTTC
CASSLVGTSGNEQFF
>TRBD1|TRBJ1-5|TRBV5-6|.
TGTGCCAGCAGCTTGAACACAGGGGGGTTCAACCAGCCCCAGCATTTT
CASSLNTGGFNQPQHF
>TRBD1|TRBJ1-1|TRBV19|.
TGTGCCAGTAGTACAGGGGGGAACACTGAAGCTTTCTTT
CASSTGGNTEAFF
>TRBD1|TRBJ2-3|TRBV5-1|.
TGCGCCAGCAGCCAGGAACAGACAGGGGATACGCAGTATTTT
CASSQEQTGDTQYF
>.|TRBJ2-5|TRBV6-5|.
TGTGCCAGCAGCCTCCAGGAGACCCAGTACTTC
CASSLQETQYF
>TRBD1|TRBJ2-3|TRBV4-1|.
TGCGCCAGCAGCCAGGGACAGGTGTCAGATACGCAGTATTTT
CASSQGQVSDTQYF
>.|TRBJ1-3|TRBV6-5|medium-sized
TGTGCCAGCAGTTACTCGGCGGGGGTGGAGGGAAACACCATATATTTT
CASSYSAGVEGNTIYF